These 10 T cell receptor beta chains share one sample of origin, sequenced in a study of CD8+CD57+ T cells in acquired aplastic anemia. Template material for TCR beta VDJ and CDR3 profiling consisted of genomic DNA. TCRdb redid the calling of the reads with MiXCR, one entry per CDR3 protein. This table has more than 70,000 distinct CDR3 sequences, 55% to 75% appearing once. CD8+CD57+ cell expansion had been shown by flow cytometry in patients chosen for sequencing. Sequenced input: sorted CD4+, CD8+, or CD8+CD57+ T cells (not recorded which) from PBMCs. The receptor set was obtained from a human donor with aplastic anemia.

V usage is TRBV9 and J usage is TRBJ1-1, with 11 bases identical to TRBD1. In germline, CDR1 is SGDLS, CDR2 YYNGEE. The CDR3 is 17 residues long. V gave up 3 bases and J gave up 0 bases; unmatched junction bases: 7. The CDR3 region is CASSAIGQGAMNTEAFF. In DNA, the CDR3 is TGTGCCAGCAGCGCGATAGGACAGGGGGCAATGAACACTGAAGCTTTCTTT.

This rearrangement joins TRBV24-1 to TRBJ1-2, with D perhaps TRBD1 (6 bases). Germline V CDR1 and CDR2: KGHDR, SFDVKD. The CDR3 is 15 residues long. V was shortened by 4 bases and J by 4 bases, with 15 bases between the two germline ends. CDR3 residues: CATSEAGGSPYGYTF. The CDR3 region has the DNA TGTGCCACCAGTGAAGCCGGGGGCAGTCCCTATGGCTACACCTTC.

This chain links TRBV2 with TRBJ2-7; 10 positions match TRBD1. The germline gives CDR1 SNHLY, CDR2 FYNNEI. The CDR3 sequence is 15 residues long. V lost 5 bases, J lost 4 bases, and 8 bases stayed unmatched. The CDR3 loop is CASSHRTDRGYEQYF. CDR3 nucleotide sequence: TGTGCCAGCAGTCACCGGACGGACAGGGGGTACGAGCAGTACTTC. The whole variable domain, remainder taken from reference TRBV2 and TRBJ2-7, is EPEVTQTPSHQVTQMGQEVILRCVPISNHLYFYWYRQILGQKVEFLVSFYNNEISEKSEIFDDQFSVERPDGSNFTLKIRSTKLEDSAMYFCASSHRTDRGYEQYFGPGTRLTVT.

The CDR3 protein is CASGGVGETQYF. In nucleotides, the CDR3 is TGTGCCAGCGGCGGGGTAGGAGAGACCCAGTACTTC. This chain connects TRBV14 to TRBJ2-5; weak D call: TRBD2 (6 bases). The germline CDR1 and CDR2 sequences are SGHDN and FVKESK. Between the trimmed V and J ends, which lost 8 bases and 4 bases, there was a span of 11 bases. The CDR3 covers 12 residues.

The count of this clonotype is one. This chain connects TRBV7-2 to TRBJ2-7; D ambiguous. The CDR3 covers 15 residues. Germline V gene data show CDR1 as SGHTA and CDR2 as FQGNSA. Trimming left V 5 bases short and J 0 bases short, with 14 bases between. The CDR3 reads CASSPRAASSYEQYF. CDR3 nucleotides: TGTGCCAGCAGCCCCCGGGCAGCGAGCTCCTACGAGCAGTACTTC.

The chain joins TRBV10-3 to TRBJ2-3; D might be TRBD1 (6 bases). The germline V and J ends were trimmed by 3 bases and 1 base, with 11 bases remaining between them. Germline assignment: CDR1 ENHRY and CDR2 SYGVKD. The CDR3 extends over 15 amino acids. The CDR3 DNA follows: TGTGCCATCAGTGATAAGGGGGTGGGCACAGATACGCAGTATTTT. As protein: CAISDKGVGTDTQYF.

The gene calls are TRBV24-1 and TRBJ1-1; D gene ambiguous. The CDR3 loop spans 12 amino acids. Between the trimmed V and J ends, which lost 5 bases and 1 base, there was a span of 4 bases. Germline V CDR1 and CDR2: KGHDR, SFDVKD. Here the CDR3 DNA reads TGTGCCACCAGTGGGGCGAACACTGAAGCTTTCTTT. As protein: CATSGANTEAFF.

V is TRBV20-1 and J is TRBJ1-1; D possibly corresponds to TRBD1 (5 bases). The CDR3 spans 13 residues. The germline gives CDR1 DFQATT, CDR2 SNEGSKA (reference sequence). Trimming took off 5 bases at V and 8 bases at J, with 18 bases between the two ends. In DNA, the CDR3 is TGCAGTGCTCGCCGGGACGCCGACCGAGAAGCTTTCTTT. Translation: CSARRDADREAFF.

CDR3 coding DNA: TGCGCCAGCCGGGACAGCTACTCTGGAAACACCATATATTTT. As protein: CASRDSYSGNTIYF. V is TRBV5-1 and J is TRBJ1-3, with TRBD1 matching over 7 bases. Germline CDR1 and CDR2: SGHRS and YFSETQ. This CDR3 comprises 14 residues. Trimming removed 7 bases from V and 0 bases from J; junction bases left unmatched: 4. The entire variable domain, with the rest obtained from reference TRBV5-1 and TRBJ1-3, is as follows: KAGVTQTPRYLIKTRGQQVTLSCSPISGHRSVSWYQQTPGQGLQFLFEYFSETQRNKGNFPGRFSGRQFSNSRSEMNVSTLELGDSALYLCASRDSYSGNTIYFGEGSWLTVV.

The chain links TRBV2 to TRBJ2-1; 9 bases agree with TRBD1. This CDR3 comprises 14 residues. V shed 5 bases, J shed 5 bases, and the junction held 4 bases outside the gene matches. The germline V gene encodes CDR1 SNHLY and CDR2 FYNNEI. The CDR3 DNA reads as TGTGCCAGCAGTCGGACAGGGGTAGACAATGAGCAGTTCTTC. It translates to CASSRTGVDNEQFF.